This TCR beta chain was recorded in a study of HIV-infected patients and healthy controls. Alpha and beta constant-region primers primed reverse transcription of approximately 0.55 ug RNA. Each of the alpha and beta chains got its own library through chain-specific third strand synthesis with indices. TCRdb re-derived calls from the 5' RACE reads in MiXCR, one entry per CDR3 protein. The profile shows roughly 14,000 distinct CDR3 sequences, approximately 12% of them singletons. Overall study results and limits: Healthy control repertoires had roughly threefold more distinct CDR3s than untreated HIV+ repertoires, and higher Shannon diversity.

In its sample, this clonotype was seen many times. Its antigen is undetermined. Follow-up blood was drawn about 14 weeks, roughly three months, after antiretroviral therapy began. Whole blood was used without fractionation, so all unsorted peripheral T cells were included. People with immunomodulatory therapy, recent vaccination or treatment interruptions were not enrolled. The germline CDR1 and CDR2 sequences are SGHVS and FQNEAQ. The CDR3 sequence is 13 residues long. Trimming removed 5 bases at V and 1 base at J, with 8 bases between. This sequence originates from an adult with HIV infection. The donor label of this sample is uncertain. The chain has TRBV7-8 and TRBJ1-1, with D uncertain. The sample was blood, taken during antiretroviral therapy. CDR3 in DNA: TGTGCCAGCAGCCCCCTTCAGAACACTGAAGCTTTCTTT. Amino acids: CASSPLQNTEAFF.